This entry concerns a single T cell receptor (beta chain). These data belong to a study of cytomegalovirus exposure and HLA in healthy donors. The PCR used 60 Vbeta and 13 Jbeta primers. The data were produced by immunoSEQ multiplex PCR, yet TCRdb's version contains in-frame clones alone and is incomplete. The table has some 190,000 clones, around 81% seen once; the top ten hold around 1.9%. Per germline, CDR1 LGHNT and CDR2 FRNRAP. Trimming left V 6 bases short and J 2 bases short, with 16 bases between. This CDR3 has 15 amino acids. This TCR was sampled from a man younger than 30 in good health and CMV-seronegative. This chain joins TRBV12-5 and TRBJ2-5; D possibly corresponds to TRBD1 (6 bases). The specimen was PBMCs. The CDR3 DNA reads TGTGCTAGTGGCTCCGGACAGATCCCTCAAGAGACCCAGTACTTC. It codes for CASGSGQIPQETQYF.